This TCR beta chain was recovered during a study of shared clonotypes between healthy human individuals. Trimming cost V 0 bases and J 2 bases, with 11 bases left between them. The length of the CDR3 is 16 residues. CDR1 is SGHNT and CDR2 is YENEEA in the germline V gene. Study-wide findings and caveats: Represented diversity, genetic and exposure-history alike, was limited by few donors.

Selected positively for CCR7 and CD45RO-negative, naive CD8 cells excluded terminally differentiated effector memory CD45RA+ cells. Sequencing was performed with immunoSEQ multiplex PCR; in TCRdb, only in-frame clones are kept and a portion is missing. This table holds about 700,000 clones, under 95% found once. Remarks on this clone: Antigen unknown.

The genes are TRBV11-3 and TRBJ2-1, with unresolved D. This receptor was obtained from a man aged 25 to 40 in good health. Material: naive CD8+ T cells sorted from blood. The CDR3 DNA is TGTGCCAGCAGCTTAGAAGGCTCACTCCCCTACAATGAGCAGTTCTTC. Residues: CASSLEGSLPYNEQFF. Full variable domain (missing parts from reference TRBV11-3 and TRBJ2-1): EAGVVQSPRYKIIEKKQPVAFWCNPISGHNTLYWYLQNLGQGPELLIRYENEEAVDDSQLPKDRFSAERLKGVDSTLKIQPAELGDSAVYLCASSLEGSLPYNEQFFGPGTRLTVL.